This is a list of T cell receptor beta chains from one sample in a study of naive and memory T cell subsets. MiXCR was run by TCRdb on the UMI-ligation and nested PCR reads, yielding one entry per CDR3 protein. In the table there are approximately 29,000 distinct CDR3 sequences, 15% to 20% of which are singletons. The sample comprised effector memory CD4+ T cells from blood. The receptors derive from a human donor in good health. Each CDR3 is given with its conserved first and last residue. A D gene is named only where the DNA matches it firmly. For some rows the clone size is stated as once, few or many, or as a class when expanded; others skip it.

d_call	v_call	clone_size	j_call	cdr3_aa	cdr3_nt
TRBD1	TRBV29-1	many	TRBJ1-2	CSVEDRAYGYTF	TGCAGCGTTGAGGACAGGGCTTATGGCTACACCTTC
.	TRBV7-2	.	TRBJ1-1	CASSLAPNTEAFF	TGTGCCAGCAGCTTAGCCCCGAACACTGAAGCTTTCTTT
TRBD1	TRBV10-3	.	TRBJ2-2	CAVAGGGTGELFF	TGTGCCGTAGCAGGGGGCGGAACCGGGGAGCTGTTTTTT
.	TRBV28	many	TRBJ1-4	CASRDQGGINEKLFF	TGTGCCAGCAGGGACCAGGGAGGGATTAATGAAAAACTGTTTTTT
.	TRBV20-1	.	TRBJ2-1	CSARVGAETYNEQFF	TGCAGTGCTAGAGTCGGGGCGGAGACATACAATGAGCAGTTCTTC
.	TRBV7-9	few	TRBJ2-3	CASSYGDSSVDTQYF	TGTGCCAGCAGCTACGGTGATAGCTCGGTGGATACGCAGTATTTT
TRBD1	TRBV20-1	many	TRBJ1-5	CSARDRAGGTVNQPQHF	TGCAGTGCTAGAGATAGGGCAGGGGGTACCGTTAATCAGCCCCAGCATTTT
.	TRBV27	.	TRBJ1-5	CASRGQLNQPQHF	TGTGCCAGCAGAGGACAGCTCAATCAGCCCCAGCATTTT
TRBD2	TRBV4-1	.	TRBJ2-3	CASSQEGGKTDTQYF	TGCGCCAGCAGCCAAGAGGGGGGGAAGACAGATACGCAGTATTTT
.	TRBV29-1	.	TRBJ2-7	CSVVGREQYF	TGCAGCGTTGTCGGCAGAGAGCAGTACTTC
.	TRBV28	many	TRBJ1-4	CASSRYNRATNEKLFF	TGTGCCAGCAGTAGATACAACAGGGCAACTAATGAAAAACTGTTTTTT
.	TRBV3-1	.	TRBJ1-2	CASSQGPTVGYTF	TGTGCCAGCAGCCAGGGGCCAACTGTCGGCTACACCTTC
TRBD1	TRBV20-1	.	TRBJ2-7	CSARGGQGGTSYEQYF	TGCAGTGCTAGAGGGGGACAGGGGGGGACCTCCTACGAGCAGTACTTC
TRBD1	TRBV27	.	TRBJ1-6	CASSRHLQGARSPLHF	TGTGCCAGCAGCCGGCATCTTCAGGGGGCAAGGTCACCCCTCCACTTT
.	TRBV9	many	TRBJ1-1	CASSEQGVGTEAFF	TGTGCCAGCAGCGAACAGGGAGTGGGCACTGAAGCTTTCTTT
TRBD1	TRBV28	few	TRBJ1-1	CASSFPGLTGGSAFF	TGTGCCAGCAGTTTCCCCGGCCTAACAGGGGGCTCAGCTTTCTTT
TRBD1	TRBV27	many	TRBJ1-2	CASSSRQGANYGYTF	TGTGCCAGCAGTTCCCGACAGGGAGCTAACTATGGCTACACCTTC
TRBD1	TRBV5-1	.	TRBJ2-5	CASSGDRGETQYF	TGCGCCAGCAGCGGGGACAGGGGAGAGACCCAGTACTTC
.	TRBV20-1	many	TRBJ2-3	CSARGGGDTQYF	TGCAGTGCTAGAGGAGGGGGTGATACGCAGTATTTT
.	TRBV28	few	TRBJ1-3	CASSLGGSGNTIYF	TGTGCCAGCAGTTTGGGGGGATCTGGAAACACCATATATTTT
.	TRBV28	many	TRBJ2-7	CASSPRQSYEQYF	TGTGCCAGCAGCCCAAGGCAGAGCTACGAGCAGTACTTC
.	TRBV19	few	TRBJ1-2	CASSLQAGRGYTF	TGTGCCAGTAGCTTACAGGCCGGTCGGGGCTACACCTTC
.	TRBV28	medium-sized	TRBJ1-2	CASRPSGGNYGYTF	TGTGCCAGCAGACCCAGTGGAGGCAACTATGGCTACACCTTC
.	TRBV28	.	TRBJ2-7	CASTDAGTTYEQYF	TGTGCCAGCACTGACGCCGGGACCACCTACGAGCAGTACTTC
.	TRBV15	many	TRBJ1-6	CATSRAVGPLHF	TGTGCCACCAGCAGAGCCGTTGGGCCCCTCCACTTT
.	TRBV5-1	few	TRBJ1-5	CASSKGGPGQPQHF	TGCGCCAGCAGTAAAGGGGGTCCGGGGCAGCCCCAGCATTTT
TRBD2	TRBV5-4	.	TRBJ2-3	CASSIPGTSVSDTQYF	TGTGCCAGCAGCATACCCGGGACTAGCGTCTCAGATACGCAGTATTTT
.	TRBV19	.	TRBJ2-5	CASAGTAKGETQYF	TGTGCCAGTGCCGGGACCGCTAAGGGAGAGACCCAGTACTTC
.	TRBV29-1	few	TRBJ2-3	CSGGWGSTDTQYF	TGCAGCGGTGGGTGGGGGAGCACAGATACGCAGTATTTT
TRBD2	TRBV9	many	TRBJ2-1	CASSLTSVSYNEQFF	TGTGCCAGCAGCTTGACTAGCGTGTCCTACAATGAGCAGTTCTTC
.	TRBV28	few	TRBJ2-6	CATYLGASGANVLTF	TGTGCCACCTACCTTGGAGCCTCTGGGGCCAACGTCCTGACTTTC
.	TRBV29-1	few	TRBJ2-5	CSVAVGTYQETQYF	TGCAGCGTTGCCGTAGGGACGTACCAAGAGACCCAGTACTTC
TRBD2	TRBV6-6	.	TRBJ2-3	CASSYSAGAFSSTDTQYF	TGTGCCAGCAGTTACTCCGCGGGAGCTTTTTCTAGCACAGATACGCAGTATTTT
TRBD2	TRBV20-1	few	TRBJ2-7	CSAQNSGSRGYEQYF	TGCAGTGCCCAGAATAGCGGGAGTAGAGGTTACGAGCAGTACTTC
.	TRBV29-1	many	TRBJ1-2	CSVWDGGGYTF	TGCAGCGTTTGGGACGGTGGAGGCTACACCTTC
.	TRBV19	many	TRBJ1-6	CASSTKKQGSPLHF	TGTGCCAGTAGTACGAAAAAACAGGGCTCACCCCTCCACTTT
.	TRBV20-1	.	TRBJ1-2	CHLGQINYGYTF	TGTCACCTTGGGCAGATAAACTATGGCTACACCTTC
.	TRBV4-1	.	TRBJ2-6	CASSHGSGSGANVLTF	TGCGCCAGCAGCCATGGGTCCGGTTCTGGGGCCAACGTCCTGACTTTC
.	TRBV28	few	TRBJ2-7	CASSNPVSYEQYF	TGTGCCAGCAGTAACCCGGTATCCTACGAGCAGTACTTC
.	TRBV11-1	.	TRBJ2-7	CASSLRGGTSYEQYF	TGTGCCAGCAGCTTACGAGGCGGGACATCCTACGAGCAGTACTTC
TRBD1	TRBV9	few	TRBJ1-4	CASSDKTGVGEKLFF	TGTGCCAGCAGCGACAAGACAGGGGTTGGAGAAAAACTGTTTTTT
TRBD2	TRBV20-1	few	TRBJ2-7	CSASNSGNNEQYF	TGCAGTGCTAGTAATAGCGGGAACAACGAGCAGTACTTC
.	TRBV2	few	TRBJ2-1	CASSGRQDNEQFF	TGTGCCAGCAGTGGCCGACAGGACAATGAGCAGTTCTTC
.	TRBV12-5	few	TRBJ2-7	CASGFRYEQYF	TGTGCTAGTGGTTTTCGGTACGAGCAGTACTTC
.	TRBV2	.	TRBJ2-2	CASSEVTHAGTGELFF	TGTGCCAGCAGTGAAGTGACTCACGCGGGGACCGGGGAGCTGTTTTTT
.	TRBV20-1	few	TRBJ1-1	CSARGQASNTEAFF	TGCAGTGCTAGAGGACAGGCGTCGAACACTGAAGCTTTCTTT
.	TRBV2	few	TRBJ2-3	CASSKRYTDTQYF	TGTGCCAGCTCCAAGCGGTACACAGATACGCAGTATTTT
.	TRBV20-1	.	TRBJ2-3	CSAWDIRHTDTQYF	TGCAGTGCCTGGGACATACGACATACAGATACGCAGTATTTT
.	TRBV5-1	many	TRBJ2-1	CASSLVGKEEQFF	TGCGCCAGCAGCTTAGTCGGGAAGGAAGAGCAGTTCTTC
TRBD2	TRBV7-8	.	TRBJ2-1	CASSLAVGGLAGNEQFF	TGTGCCAGCAGCTTAGCGGTGGGTGGGCTAGCGGGGAATGAGCAGTTCTTC
.	TRBV7-2	.	TRBJ1-5	CASSLSGNQPQHF	TGTGCCAGCAGCTTATCGGGGAATCAGCCCCAGCATTTT